This passage covers 21 T cell receptor beta chains from one sample sequenced in a study of shared clonotypes between healthy human individuals. Assay used: immunoSEQ multiplex PCR; TCRdb lists only in-frame clones, some missing. The data show about 2.3 million clones, with 85% to 95% seen just once and approximately 0.41% held by the top ten. The specimen sequenced was naive CD4+ T cells from PBMCs. Subset in this sample: CD45RA+ positively selected. The receptors were sampled from a man aged 18 to 30 in good health. Some clones in this sample may be carry-over from other donors' samples.

The V and J genes are TRBV4-1 and TRBJ2-4; 9 bases fit TRBD2. The germline V gene encodes CDR1 MGHRA and CDR2 YSYEKL. V lost 2 bases and J lost 4; bases outside the gene matches: 6. The CDR3 sequence is 16 residues long. CDR3 protein: CASSQPGAGGKNIQYF. The CDR3 DNA reads TGCGCCAGCAGCCAACCCGGGGCGGGAGGGAAAAACATTCAGTACTTC.

This sequence joins TRBV1 and TRBJ2-5; the table gives TRBD2 as D, unverified against the DNA. TRBV1 is assigned pseudogene status. CDR3 length: 17 residues. This CDR3 is CTSSQATDGTSQETQYF. CDR3 DNA: TGCACCAGCAGCCAAGCTACGGACGGGACTAGTCAAGAGACCCAGTACTTC.

The chain uses TRBV2 and TRBJ2-3, with D unclear. Trimming cost V 1 base and J 5 bases, with 7 bases left between them. The CDR3 consists of 13 residues. From germline, CDR1 is SNHLY and CDR2 FYNNEI. CDR3 sequence reads: CASSEDRQDTQYF. For the CDR3, the DNA is TGTGCCAGCAGTGAAGACAGACAAGATACGCAGTATTTT.

The chain combines TRBV7-7 with TRBJ2-3; the D is unclear. V was clipped by 1 base and J by 4 bases, with 6 bases between them. Germline CDR1 is SSHAT and CDR2 is FNYEAQ (reference sequence). CDR3 length equals 13 residues. The CDR3: CASSLGLPDTQYF. CDR3 in DNA: TGTGCCAGCAGCTTAGGTTTACCAGATACGCAGTATTTT.

This chain links TRBV27 with TRBJ1-1; 7 bases match TRBD1. V was pared by 5 bases and J by 5 bases, with 8 bases of the junction left unmatched. The CDR3 extends over 14 amino acids. Germline values: CDR1 MNHEY, CDR2 SMNVEV (reference sequence). DNA for the CDR3: TGTGCCAGCAGTCCCGACAGGGTGGTTACTGAAGCTTTCTTT. This codes for CASSPDRVVTEAFF.

The V call is TRBV27, the J call TRBJ1-5; maybe TRBD1 (6 bases). The CDR3 totals 15 residues. CDR1 is MNHEY and CDR2 is SMNVEV in the germline V gene (reference sequence). V dropped 6 bases and J dropped 2 bases, with 14 bases sitting between them. CDR3 loop: CASRLSGVGNQPQHF. In nucleotides, the CDR3 is TGTGCCAGCAGGCTCTCAGGGGTGGGCAATCAGCCCCAGCATTTT.

This chain links TRBV27 with TRBJ1-1; D gene ambiguous. The CDR3 covers 14 residues. The V end was cut by 6 bases, the J end by 0 bases, with 11 bases between. Germline-derived CDR1 and CDR2 are MNHEY and SMNVEV (reference sequence). CDR3 bases: TGTGCCAGCAGCCCCCGTTTGTTGAACACTGAAGCTTTCTTT. The encoded protein is CASSPRLLNTEAFF.

V is TRBV2 and J is TRBJ1-5; perhaps TRBD1 as D (6 bases). Trimming removed 10 bases at V and 4 bases at J, with 17 bases between. This CDR3 spans 14 amino acids. Germline V gene data show CDR1 as SNHLY and CDR2 as FYNNEI. The CDR3 loop is CATQPGHRNQPQHF. CDR3 nucleotides: TGTGCCACCCAACCGGGACATAGAAATCAGCCCCAGCATTTT. The full variable domain, its missing parts supplied by reference TRBV2 and TRBJ1-5, is EPEVTQTPSHQVTQMGQEVILRCVPISNHLYFYWYRQILGQKVEFLVSFYNNEISEKSEIFDDQFSVERPDGSNFTLKIRSTKLEDSAMYFCATQPGHRNQPQHFGDGTRLSIL.

The V and J genes are TRBV6-1 and TRBJ1-2; D is uncertain. Germline CDR1 and CDR2: MNHNS and SASEGT. The CDR3 runs 12 residues. The germline V and J ends were trimmed by 3 bases and 8 bases, with 10 bases remaining between them. The CDR3 sequence is CASSDAGWGYTF. The DNA of the CDR3 is TGTGCCAGCAGTGATGCTGGTTGGGGCTACACCTTC.

The genes are TRBV27 and TRBJ2-1; D is ambiguous. The V end lost 5 bases, the J end lost 7 bases, and 21 bases lay between the germline ends. The CDR3 consists of 16 residues. CDR1 and CDR2 (germline): MNHEY, SMNVEV (reference sequence). The CDR3, as DNA: TGTGCCAGCAGTCGCTCCCAACCGTTGGGGTTTAATGAGCAGTTCTTC. Protein sequence: CASSRSQPLGFNEQFF.

The chain is built from TRBV5-5 and TRBJ2-3; D is undetermined. V was shortened by 0 bases and J by 1 base, with 6 bases between the two germline ends. CDR3 length equals 14 residues. CDR1 is SGHKS and CDR2 is YYEKEE in the germline V gene (reference sequence). DNA for the CDR3: TGTGCCAGCAGCTTGGGGGTGGGCACAGATACGCAGTATTTT. This gives the protein CASSLGVGTDTQYF.

The rearrangement joins TRBV29-1 to TRBJ2-5; the match to TRBD1 covers 8 bases. The CDR3 extends over 16 amino acids. CDR1 and CDR2 from the germline V gene are SQVTM and ANQGSEA. The trim removed 0 bases at V and 5 bases at J, leaving 11 bases unmatched. The CDR3: CSVEDDRGSGYETQYF. CDR3 DNA: TGCAGCGTTGAAGATGACAGGGGTTCGGGTTACGAGACCCAGTACTTC.

This clone was seen only once. This rearrangement joins TRBV7-3 to TRBJ2-1, with D hard to call. The ends were cut back, 5 bases at V and 7 bases at J, with 12 bases in the middle. The CDR3 covers 13 residues. Germline values: CDR1 SGHTA, CDR2 FQGTGA. CDR3 coding DNA: TGTGCCAGCAGCCTCCAATCCGGGAATGAGCAGTTCTTC. This translates into CASSLQSGNEQFF.

The chain has TRBV9 and TRBJ2-7, with D maybe TRBD1 (6 bases). V dropped 0 bases and J dropped 5 bases, with 6 bases sitting between them. Germline V gene lookup returns CDR1 SGDLS and CDR2 YYNGEE. This CDR3 spans 12 amino acids. The CDR3 DNA follows: TGTGCCAGCAGCGTAGACAGGGACGAGCAGTACTTC. This codes for CASSVDRDEQYF.

The J gene is TRBJ2-2, the V gene TRBV12-5; 16 positions match TRBD2. CDR3 size: 19 residues. The V gene end was trimmed by 7 bases and the J gene end by 1 base; junction bases not matched to a gene: 9. Germline assignment: CDR1 LGHNT and CDR2 FRNRAP. The CDR3 is CASAAGTSGRALNTGELFF. As DNA, the CDR3 is TGTGCTAGTGCTGCCGGGACTAGCGGGAGGGCCTTGAACACCGGGGAGCTGTTTTTT. The full variable domain, completed using reference TRBV12-5 and TRBJ2-2, is DARVTQTPRHKVTEMGQEVTMRCQPILGHNTVFWYRQTMMQGLELLAYFRNRAPLDDSGMPKDRFSAEMPDATLATLKIQPSEPRDSAVYFCASAAGTSGRALNTGELFFGEGSRLTVL.

This rearrangement joins TRBV29-1 to TRBJ2-7, with D possibly being TRBD2 (6 bases). CDR1 SQVTM and CDR2 ANQGSEA come from the germline V gene. V was clipped by 3 bases and J by 6 bases, with 9 bases between them. The CDR3 is 11 residues long. The CDR3 nucleotides are TGCAGCGTTGACGGCGGGGCCGAGCAGTACTTC. Amino acid sequence: CSVDGGAEQYF.

This clone has more than one count but fewer than ten. V and J are TRBV2 and TRBJ2-7; TRBD1 matches at 7 bases. Trimming cost V 7 bases and J 3 bases; bases outside gene matches: 9. This CDR3 spans 14 amino acids. Germline CDR1 and CDR2: SNHLY and FYNNEI. Here the CDR3 DNA reads TGTGCCAGCATTAGGACAGGTTCTAGCTACGAGCAGTACTTC. This codes for CASIRTGSSYEQYF.

The chain has TRBV2 and TRBJ2-1; TRBD2 agrees at 11 bases. The germline gives CDR1 SNHLY, CDR2 FYNNEI. This CDR3 region has 16 residues. J lost 3 bases, V lost 6 bases, and 7 bases had no gene match. This CDR3 is CASRGLAEFVYNEQFF. The DNA of the CDR3 is TGTGCCAGCAGGGGACTAGCGGAGTTTGTCTACAATGAGCAGTTCTTC.

This clone has a single count. This chain links TRBV19 with TRBJ2-1; D possibly corresponds to TRBD2 (6 bases). Trimming shortened V by 3 bases and J by 2 bases, and 14 bases separated the two germline ends. The CDR3 extends over 16 amino acids. Germline-derived CDR1 and CDR2 are LNHDA and SQIVND (reference sequence). The CDR3 region is CASSISGDSPYNEQFF. The CDR3 DNA follows: TGTGCCAGTAGTATCTCGGGAGACTCTCCCTACAATGAGCAGTTCTTC. The complete variable domain, with remaining parts taken from reference TRBV19 and TRBJ2-1, reads DGGITQSPKYLFRKEGQNVTLSCEQNLNHDAMYWYRQDPGQGLRLIYYSQIVNDFQKGDIAEGYSVSREKKESFPLTVTSAQKNPTAFYLCASSISGDSPYNEQFFGPGTRLTVL.

J is TRBJ2-5 and V is TRBV4-1; TRBD2 might be the D (6 bases). Germline V gene lookup returns CDR1 MGHRA and CDR2 YSYEKL. Trimming removed 2 bases from V and 5 bases from J, with 12 bases in between. The CDR3 extends over 14 amino acids. CDR3: CASSQPSVTETQYF. CDR3 bases: TGCGCCAGCAGCCAACCTAGCGTGACGGAGACCCAGTACTTC.

This clone was recorded only once. The V call is TRBV5-6, the J call TRBJ2-3, with TRBD2 matching over 13 bases. V lost 2 bases, J lost 5 bases, and 8 bases stayed unmatched. Germline V gene data show CDR1 as SGHDT and CDR2 as YYEEEE. The CDR3 extends over 17 amino acids. CDR3 sequence reads: CASSLLGLAGKGDTQYF. CDR3 sequence (DNA): TGTGCCAGCAGCTTACTGGGACTAGCGGGAAAGGGAGATACGCAGTATTTT. The full variable domain, completed using reference TRBV5-6 and TRBJ2-3, is DAGVTQSPTHLIKTRGQQVTLRCSPKSGHDTVSWYQQALGQGPQFIFQYYEEEERQRGNFPDRFSGHQFPNYSSELNVNALLLGDSALYLCASSLLGLAGKGDTQYFGPGTRLTVL.